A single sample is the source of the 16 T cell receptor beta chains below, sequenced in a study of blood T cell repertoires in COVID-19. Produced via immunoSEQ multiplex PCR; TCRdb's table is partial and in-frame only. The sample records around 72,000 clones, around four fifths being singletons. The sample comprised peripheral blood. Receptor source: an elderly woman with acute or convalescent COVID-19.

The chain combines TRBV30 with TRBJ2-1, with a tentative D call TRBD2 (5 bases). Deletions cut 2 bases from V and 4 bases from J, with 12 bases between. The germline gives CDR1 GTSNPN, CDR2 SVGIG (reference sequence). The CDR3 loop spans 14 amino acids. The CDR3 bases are TGTGCCTGGAGTCTAGCCCTCAGTTACAATGAGCAGTTCTTC. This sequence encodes CAWSLALSYNEQFF. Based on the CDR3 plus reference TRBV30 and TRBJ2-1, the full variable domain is SQTIHQWPATLVQPVGSPLSLECTVEGTSNPNLYWYRQAAGRGLQLLFYSVGIGQISSEVPQNLSASRPQDRQFILSSKKLLLSDSGFYLCAWSLALSYNEQFFGPGTRLTVL.

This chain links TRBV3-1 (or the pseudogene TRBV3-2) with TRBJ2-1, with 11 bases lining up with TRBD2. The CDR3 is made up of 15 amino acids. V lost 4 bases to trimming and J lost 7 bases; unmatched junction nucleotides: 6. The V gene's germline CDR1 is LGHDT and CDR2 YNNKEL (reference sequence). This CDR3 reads CASSLTSGKVNEQFF. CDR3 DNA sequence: TGTGCCAGCAGCCTGACTAGCGGGAAGGTAAATGAGCAGTTCTTC.

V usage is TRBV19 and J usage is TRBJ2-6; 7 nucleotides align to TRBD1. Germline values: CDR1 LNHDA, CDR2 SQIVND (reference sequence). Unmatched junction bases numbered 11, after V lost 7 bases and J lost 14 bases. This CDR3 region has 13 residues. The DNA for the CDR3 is TGTGCCAGTACCCAAGGACAGGCCCGAATCCTGACTTTC. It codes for CASTQGQARILTF.

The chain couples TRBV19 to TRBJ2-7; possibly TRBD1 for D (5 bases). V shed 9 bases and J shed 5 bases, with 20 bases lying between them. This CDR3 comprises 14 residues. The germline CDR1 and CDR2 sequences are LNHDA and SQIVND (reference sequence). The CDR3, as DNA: TGTGCCAGCCGTAATACCCCAGGGAATCACGAGCAGTACTTC. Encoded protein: CASRNTPGNHEQYF.

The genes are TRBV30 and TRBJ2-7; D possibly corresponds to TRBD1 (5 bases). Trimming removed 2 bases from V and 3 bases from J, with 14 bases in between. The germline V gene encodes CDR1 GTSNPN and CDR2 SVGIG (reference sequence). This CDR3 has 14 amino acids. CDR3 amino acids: CAWSRTGRVYEQYF. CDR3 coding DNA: TGTGCCTGGAGTCGTACGGGCAGGGTCTACGAGCAGTACTTC.

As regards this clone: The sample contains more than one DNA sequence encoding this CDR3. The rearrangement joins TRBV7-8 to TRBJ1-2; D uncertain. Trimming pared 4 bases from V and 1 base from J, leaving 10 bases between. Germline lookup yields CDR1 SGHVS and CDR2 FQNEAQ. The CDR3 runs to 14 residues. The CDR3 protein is CASSSRRDNYGYTF. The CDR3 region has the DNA TGTGCCAGCAGCTCCAGACGGGATAACTATGGCTACACCTTC. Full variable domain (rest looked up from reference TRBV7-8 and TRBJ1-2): GAGVSQSPRYKVAKRGQDVALRCDPISGHVSLFWYQQALGQGPEFLTYFQNEAQLDKSGLPSDRFFAERPEGSVSTLKIQRTQQEDSAVYLCASSSRRDNYGYTFGSGTRLTVV.

CDR3: CASSLGQGAQLTNTF. The CDR3 region has the DNA TGTGCCAGCAGCTTAGGACAGGGGGCGCAGCTAACCAATACCTTC. This rearrangement joins TRBV5-6 to TRBJ1-2; 11 positions agree with TRBD1. Germline values: CDR1 SGHDT, CDR2 YYEEEE. Losses at the gene ends were 2 bases for V and 14 bases for J; bases not matched to a gene: 14. The CDR3 spans 15 residues.

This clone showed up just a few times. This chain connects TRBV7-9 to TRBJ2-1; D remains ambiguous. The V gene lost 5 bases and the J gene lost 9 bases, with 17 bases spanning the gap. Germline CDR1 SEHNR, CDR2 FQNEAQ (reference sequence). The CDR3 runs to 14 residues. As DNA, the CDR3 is TGTGCCAGCAGCGTTACCTACTGGTTGGTTGAGCAGTTCTTC. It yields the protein CASSVTYWLVEQFF.

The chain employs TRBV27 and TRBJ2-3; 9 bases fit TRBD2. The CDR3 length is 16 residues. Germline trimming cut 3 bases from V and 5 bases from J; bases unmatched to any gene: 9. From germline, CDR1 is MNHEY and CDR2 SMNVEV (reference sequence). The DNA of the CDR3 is TGTGCCAGCAGTTTTTTCCTAGCGGGGACACGAGATACGCAGTATTTT. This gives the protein CASSFFLAGTRDTQYF.

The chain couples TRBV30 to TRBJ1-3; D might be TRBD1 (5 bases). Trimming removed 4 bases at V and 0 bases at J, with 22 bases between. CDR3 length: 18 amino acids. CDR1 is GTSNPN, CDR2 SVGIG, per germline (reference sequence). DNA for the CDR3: TGTGCCTGGAATCCCCTTCCCGGGGCCGGGAGCTCTGGAAACACCATATATTTT. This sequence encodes CAWNPLPGAGSSGNTIYF.

The CDR3 here is CASSSDRGPLEGSSYNEQFF. The CDR3 DNA follows: TGCGCCAGCAGCTCGGACAGGGGGCCTCTCGAAGGGAGTAGCTACAATGAGCAGTTCTTC. This rearrangement joins TRBV5-1 to TRBJ2-1; 11 bases map to TRBD1. Germline V gene lookup returns CDR1 SGHRS and CDR2 YFSETQ. The trim removed 3 bases at V and 3 bases at J, leaving 17 bases unmatched. The CDR3 covers 20 residues.

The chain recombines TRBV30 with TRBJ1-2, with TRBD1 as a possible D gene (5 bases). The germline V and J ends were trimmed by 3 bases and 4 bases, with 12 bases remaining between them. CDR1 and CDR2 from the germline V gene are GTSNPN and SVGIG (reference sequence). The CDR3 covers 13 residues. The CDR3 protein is CAWSPWGGYGYTF. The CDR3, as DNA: TGTGCCTGGAGCCCCTGGGGGGGCTATGGCTACACCTTC.

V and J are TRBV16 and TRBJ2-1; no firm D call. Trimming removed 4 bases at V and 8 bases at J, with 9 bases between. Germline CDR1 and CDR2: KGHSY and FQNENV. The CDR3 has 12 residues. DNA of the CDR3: TGTGCCAGCAGCCCGAGCTCGGATGAGCAGTTCTTC. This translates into CASSPSSDEQFF.

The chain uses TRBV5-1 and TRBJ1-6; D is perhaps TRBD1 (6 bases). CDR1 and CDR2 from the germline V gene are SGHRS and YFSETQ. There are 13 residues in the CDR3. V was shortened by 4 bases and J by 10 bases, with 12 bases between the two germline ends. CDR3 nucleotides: TGCGCCAGCAGCCATAGGGGGGGGTCACCCCTCCACTTT. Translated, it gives CASSHRGGSPLHF. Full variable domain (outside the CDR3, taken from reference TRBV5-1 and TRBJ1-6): KAGVTQTPRYLIKTRGQQVTLSCSPISGHRSVSWYQQTPGQGLQFLFEYFSETQRNKGNFPGRFSGRQFSNSRSEMNVSTLELGDSALYLCASSHRGGSPLHFGNGTRLTVT.

CDR3 coding DNA: TGTGCCATCAGCCTGGAGAGGCGTGAAAAACTGTTTTTT. This translates into CAISLERREKLFF. V usage is TRBV10-3 and J usage is TRBJ1-4; D is uncertain. Deletions cut 6 bases from V and 7 bases from J, with 12 bases between. The CDR3 spans 13 residues. Germline V gives CDR1 ENHRY, CDR2 SYGVKD.

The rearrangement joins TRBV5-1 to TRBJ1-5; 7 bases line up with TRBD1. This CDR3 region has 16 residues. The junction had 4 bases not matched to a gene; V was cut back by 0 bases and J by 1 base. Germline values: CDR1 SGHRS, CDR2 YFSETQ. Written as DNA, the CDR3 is TGCGCCAGCAGCTTGGGGACGACAGGGAGCAATCAGCCCCAGCATTTT. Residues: CASSLGTTGSNQPQHF.